These T cell receptor beta chains were read from a single sample in a study of blood T cell repertoires in COVID-19. Here immunoSEQ multiplex PCR was the method, and the copy in TCRdb shows in-frame clones only, minus some. The sample holds nearly 250,000 clones, 70% to 85% seen once. Sequencing was carried out using peripheral blood. These receptors were taken from an elderly woman with acute or convalescent COVID-19. Both conserved end residues are part of each CDR3. A D gene is named only where the DNA matches it firmly. Not every row has a clone size; where given, it reads once, few, many or a size class.

j_gene,abundance,d_gene,v_gene,CDR3nt,CDR3aa
TRBJ2-5,.,.,TRBV18,TGTGCCAGCTCACCGGGGAGTTGGGAGACCCAGTACTTC,CASSPGSWETQYF
TRBJ1-2,.,.,TRBV5-5,TGTGCCAGCAGCTTGGGGCAGGGGATGGATGGCTACACCTTC,CASSLGQGMDGYTF
TRBJ1-6,.,TRBD1,TRBV28,TGTGCCAGCAGTCCCGGGACAGTAGATAATTCACCCCTCCACTTT,CASSPGTVDNSPLHF
TRBJ1-1,.,TRBD1,TRBV9,TGTGCCAGCAGCGTAGTTCCCCCCGGACAGGGGGCGAAAGCTTTCTTT,CASSVVPPGQGAKAFF
TRBJ2-2,.,TRBD1,TRBV5-4,TGTGCCAGCAGCATACAGGGGACCGGGGAGCTGTTTTTT,CASSIQGTGELFF
TRBJ1-4,.,.,TRBV14,TGTGCCAGCAGCACGTGGGGGGGGCTGAGTGAAAAACTGTTTTTT,CASSTWGGLSEKLFF
TRBJ1-4,.,.,TRBV21-1,TGTGCCAGCAGCAAAGTAGGGACAGGGAGGAAGGCTGAAAAACTGTTTTTT,CASSKVGTGRKAEKLFF
TRBJ2-1,.,TRBD2,TRBV9,TGTGCCAGCAGCGATACTAGCGGGTCCCTCTCGGGTGAGCAGTTCTTC,CASSDTSGSLSGEQFF
TRBJ2-5,few,TRBD1,TRBV6-1,TGTGCCAGCAGTGAACGGGGACAGGGAGTAGAGACCCAGTACTTC,CASSERGQGVETQYF
TRBJ2-2,.,.,TRBV19,TGTGCCAGTAGTCTCGGTCTCGTCGGGGAGCTGTTTTTT,CASSLGLVGELFF
TRBJ2-7,once,TRBD2,TRBV27,TGTGCCAGCAGTCGACTAGCGGGGGCCGCCTACGAGCAGTACTTC,CASSRLAGAAYEQYF
TRBJ2-5,.,.,TRBV6-6,TGTGCCAGCAGTTCATTCCCCGGTCTCCGGGAGGAGACCCAGTACTTC,CASSSFPGLREETQYF
TRBJ2-3,.,TRBD1,TRBV7-2,TGTGCCAGCAGCCTGGGACAGGGGACACTCCTTAGCACAGATACGCAGTATTTT,CASSLGQGTLLSTDTQYF
TRBJ1-5,.,TRBD1,TRBV2,TGTGCCAGCAGCCCCTACGGGACAGCAAATCAGCCCCAGCATTTT,CASSPYGTANQPQHF
TRBJ2-7,.,TRBD2,TRBV11-2,TGTGCCAGCAGCTTTCCGGGACTAGGGGTCTACGAGCAGTACTTC,CASSFPGLGVYEQYF
TRBJ1-6,.,.,TRBV25-1,TGTGCCAGCAGTGAGAGGCACGGCTCACCCCTCCACTTT,CASSERHGSPLHF
TRBJ1-5,.,TRBD1,TRBV5-6,TGTGCCAGCAGCGCACGACAGGGCCATAGCAATCAGCCCCAGCATTTT,CASSARQGHSNQPQHF
TRBJ2-6,.,.,TRBV6-2/TRBV6-3,TGTGCCAGCAGTTACCCTACAGGGAGTTACTCTGGGGCCAACGTCCTGACTTTC,CASSYPTGSYSGANVLTF
TRBJ2-3,.,.,TRBV7-9,TGTGCCAGCAGCTTGTCAGGGGCGCGGACAGATACGCAGTATTTT,CASSLSGARTDTQYF
TRBJ1-5,.,.,TRBV28,TGTGCCAGTTGGTTCAGACAATATAGCAATCAGCCCCAGCATTTT,CASWFRQYSNQPQHF
TRBJ2-7,.,TRBD1,TRBV2,TGTGCCAGCAGTGATACCACGGACAGGGGGCACGAGCAGTACTTC,CASSDTTDRGHEQYF
TRBJ2-1,.,TRBD2,TRBV6-2/TRBV6-3,TGTGCCAGCAGTTACGAGCGGGGGGCCAATGAGCAGTTCTTC,CASSYERGANEQFF
TRBJ2-7,.,TRBD1,TRBV28,TGTGCCAGCAGTGGGACAGGGTCATTTAAGGAGCAGTACTTC,CASSGTGSFKEQYF
TRBJ2-1,.,TRBD2,TRBV6-5,TGTGCCAGCAGTTTACGGGGGGGACTAGCGGTCTCTGAGCAGTTCTTC,CASSLRGGLAVSEQFF
TRBJ2-5,once,.,TRBV28,TGTGCCAGCAGTTCCGCGCCTAGTGGAGGGGCGCTGACCCAGTACTTC,CASSSAPSGGALTQYF
TRBJ2-3,.,.,TRBV5-1,TGCGCCAGCAGCTTGGTCCAGCGAACAGATACGCAGTATTTT,CASSLVQRTDTQYF
TRBJ1-1,.,.,TRBV19,TGTGCCAGTAGTAATCTTGGACTGAATGAAGCTTTCTTT,CASSNLGLNEAFF
TRBJ2-7,.,TRBD1,TRBV2,TGTGCCAGCAGTGAAGGTAATACAGGGGGCTACGAGCAGTACTTC,CASSEGNTGGYEQYF
TRBJ1-1,.,TRBD1,TRBV14,TGTGCCAGCAGCCAAGCTAGGACAGGGCAGGTCCCTGAAGCTTTCTTT,CASSQARTGQVPEAFF
TRBJ2-7,once,.,TRBV4-2,TGTGCCAGCAGCCAAGTTTCCAGCTACGAGCAGTACTTC,CASSQVSSYEQYF
TRBJ2-5,few,.,TRBV2,TGTGCCAGCAGTGCTCGGGAGACCCAGTACTTC,CASSARETQYF
TRBJ1-1,.,TRBD1,TRBV6-5,TGTGCCAGCAGTTACACCCAACAGGGGGGGGGCACTGAAGCTTTCTTT,CASSYTQQGGGTEAFF
TRBJ2-2,.,.,TRBV28,TGTGCCAGCAGTTTTATCACCGGGGAGCTGTTTTTT,CASSFITGELFF
TRBJ2-7,.,TRBD1,TRBV7-8,TGTGCCAGCAGTGGACAGGGGTACGAGCAGTACTTC,CASSGQGYEQYF
TRBJ1-3,.,.,TRBV5-1,TGCGCCAGCAGCTTGGACCAGGCCTCTGGAAACACCATATATTTT,CASSLDQASGNTIYF
TRBJ2-7,.,.,TRBV13,TGTGCCAGCAACAATGGTTACGAGCAGTACTTC,CASNNGYEQYF
TRBJ1-5,.,.,TRBV6-2/TRBV6-3,TGTGCCAGCAGTTTAGCTAATAGCAATCAGCCCCAGCATTTT,CASSLANSNQPQHF
TRBJ1-6,.,.,TRBV14,TGTGCCAGCAGCCAAGATATGGGGGGTGTTTCACCCCTCCACTTT,CASSQDMGGVSPLHF
TRBJ2-7,few,TRBD2,TRBV9,TGTGCCAGCAGCCGTAGCGGGAGTGGATCAATTCACGAGCAGTACTTC,CASSRSGSGSIHEQYF
TRBJ2-1,once,TRBD2,TRBV7-9,TGTGCCAGCAGCTTAGTTAGCGGGAGAGGATACAATGAGCAGTTCTTC,CASSLVSGRGYNEQFF
TRBJ2-3,.,TRBD2,TRBV5-1,TGCGCCAGCAGCCCGAGCGGGACCACAGATACGCAGTATTTT,CASSPSGTTDTQYF
TRBJ1-2,.,TRBD1,TRBV3-1/TRBV3-2,TGTGCCAGCAGCCAAGCCCTGGGACAGGGGGCCAACTATGGCTACACCTTC,CASSQALGQGANYGYTF
TRBJ1-5,few,.,TRBV6-1,TGTGCCAGCAGTGAACGGGGCGGGGGGACCTATCAGCCCCAGCATTTT,CASSERGGGTYQPQHF
TRBJ1-2,.,.,TRBV6-5,TGTGCCAGCAGCCCCGCCCGGGAGGCATATGGCTACACCTTC,CASSPAREAYGYTF
TRBJ1-6,.,.,TRBV28,TGTGCCAGCAGTTTCAGGCAGAGAAGCTCCTATAATTCACCCCTCCACTTT,CASSFRQRSSYNSPLHF
TRBJ1-3,.,.,TRBV11-2,TGTGCCAGCAGCTTACCTGTTACTGGAAACACCATATATTTT,CASSLPVTGNTIYF
TRBJ1-1,.,.,TRBV5-1,TGCGCCAGCAGGGGGAAACAGGGGAACACTGAAGCTTTCTTT,CASRGKQGNTEAFF
TRBJ1-2,.,TRBD1,TRBV4-2,TGTGCCAGCAGCCAAGAGGCGAACAGGGGATCCTTCTATGGCTACACCTTC,CASSQEANRGSFYGYTF
TRBJ2-7,.,.,TRBV11-1,TGTGCCAGCAGCCGGGACAACCTCGGGCAGTACTTC,CASSRDNLGQYF
TRBJ1-6,.,TRBD1,TRBV6-5,TGTGCCAGCACGCTGACAGGGGATTCACCCCTCCACTTT,CASTLTGDSPLHF
TRBJ2-3,.,TRBD2,TRBV7-9,TGTGCCAGCAGCAGTAGCGGGGGGGCTTCAGATACGCAGTATTTT,CASSSSGGASDTQYF
TRBJ2-3,.,TRBD2,TRBV14,TGTGCCAGCAGCCGGGGACTAGCCGCAGATACGCAGTATTTT,CASSRGLAADTQYF
TRBJ1-6,.,.,TRBV21-1,TGTGCCAGCAGCAAAAACGCATCCCCAGGGCCTGTTGATTCACCCCTCCACTTT,CASSKNASPGPVDSPLHF
TRBJ1-2,.,TRBD1,TRBV4-1,TGCGCCAGCAGCCCCGCGCAGGGGGCGGGAGGCTACACCTTC,CASSPAQGAGGYTF
TRBJ1-1,.,.,TRBV2,TGTGCCAGTAAGGACAGAATGAACACTGAAGCTTTCTTT,CASKDRMNTEAFF
TRBJ2-3,.,.,TRBV7-2,TGTGCCAGCAGCCTTATAGAGGCTAGCACAGATACGCAGTATTTT,CASSLIEASTDTQYF
TRBJ2-2,.,TRBD2,TRBV6-1,TGTGCCAGCAGTGGCAAAAGTAGCGGGATGAACACCGGGGAGCTGTTTTTT,CASSGKSSGMNTGELFF